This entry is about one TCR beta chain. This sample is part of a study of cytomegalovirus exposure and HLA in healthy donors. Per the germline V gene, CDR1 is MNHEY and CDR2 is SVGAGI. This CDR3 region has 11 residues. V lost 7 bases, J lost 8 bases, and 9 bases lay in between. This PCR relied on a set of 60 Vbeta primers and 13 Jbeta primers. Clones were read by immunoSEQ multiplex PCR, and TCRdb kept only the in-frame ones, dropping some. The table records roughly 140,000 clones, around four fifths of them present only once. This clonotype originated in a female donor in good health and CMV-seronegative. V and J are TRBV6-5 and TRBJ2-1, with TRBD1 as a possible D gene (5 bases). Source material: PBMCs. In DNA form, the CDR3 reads TGTGCCAGCATTAGGGGCGATGAGCAGTTCTTC. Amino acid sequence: CASIRGDEQFF.